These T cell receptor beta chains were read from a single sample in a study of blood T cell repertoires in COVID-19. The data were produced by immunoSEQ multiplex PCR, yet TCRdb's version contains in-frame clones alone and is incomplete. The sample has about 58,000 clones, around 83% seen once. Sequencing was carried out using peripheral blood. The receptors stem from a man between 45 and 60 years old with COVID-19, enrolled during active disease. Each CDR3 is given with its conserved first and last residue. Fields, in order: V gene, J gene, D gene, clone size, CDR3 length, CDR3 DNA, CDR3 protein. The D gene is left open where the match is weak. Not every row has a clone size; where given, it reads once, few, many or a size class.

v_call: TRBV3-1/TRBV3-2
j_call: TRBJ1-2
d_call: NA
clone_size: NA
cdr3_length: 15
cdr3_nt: TGTGCCAGCAGCCAAGTGGGTGCGGGGGCCCGTGGCTACACCTTC
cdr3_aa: CASSQVGAGARGYTF

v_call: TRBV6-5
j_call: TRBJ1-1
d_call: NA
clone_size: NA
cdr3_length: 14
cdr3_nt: TGTGCCAGCAGTTCGGTCAGGGTGAACACTGAAGCTTTCTTT
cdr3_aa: CASSSVRVNTEAFF

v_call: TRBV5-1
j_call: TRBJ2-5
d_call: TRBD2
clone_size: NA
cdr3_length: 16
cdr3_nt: TGCGCCAGCAGCCCGACCGGGAGGGCCGGCCAAGAGACCCAGTACTTC
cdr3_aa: CASSPTGRAGQETQYF

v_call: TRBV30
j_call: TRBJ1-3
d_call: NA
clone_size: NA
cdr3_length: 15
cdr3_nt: TGTGCCTGGTCCCGAGGACACCCCTCTGGAAACACCATATATTTT
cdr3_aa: CAWSRGHPSGNTIYF

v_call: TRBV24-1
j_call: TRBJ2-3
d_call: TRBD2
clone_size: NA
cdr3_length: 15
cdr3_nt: TGTGCCACCAGTGAACCAACTAGCGGTCGGGATACGCAGTATTTT
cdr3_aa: CATSEPTSGRDTQYF

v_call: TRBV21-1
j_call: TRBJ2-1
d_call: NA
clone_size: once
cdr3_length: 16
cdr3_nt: TGTGCCAGCAGCAGAAAAGGGGTTTTTTTCCACAATGAGCAGTTCTTC
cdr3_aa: CASSRKGVFFHNEQFF

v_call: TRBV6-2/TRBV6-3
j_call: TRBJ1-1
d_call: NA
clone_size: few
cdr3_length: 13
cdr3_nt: TGTGCCAGCAGTTACTCGACACCGACAGGAGCTTTCTTT
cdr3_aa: CASSYSTPTGAFF

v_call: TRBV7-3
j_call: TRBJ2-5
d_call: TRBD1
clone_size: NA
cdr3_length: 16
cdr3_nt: TGTGCCAGCAGCTTAAATGGACAGGAAACTCAAGAGACCCAGTACTTC
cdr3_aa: CASSLNGQETQETQYF

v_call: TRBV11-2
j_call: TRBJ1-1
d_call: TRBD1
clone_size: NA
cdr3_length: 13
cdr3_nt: TGTGCCAGCAGCTTCACAGGGGACACTGAAGCTTTCTTT
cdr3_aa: CASSFTGDTEAFF

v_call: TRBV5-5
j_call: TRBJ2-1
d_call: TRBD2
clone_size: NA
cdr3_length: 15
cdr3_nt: TGTGCCAGCAGCTTGGTAGCGGGAAGGGACAATGAGCAGTTCTTC
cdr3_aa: CASSLVAGRDNEQFF

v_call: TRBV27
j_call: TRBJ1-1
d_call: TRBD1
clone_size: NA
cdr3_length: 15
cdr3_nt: TGTGCCAGCAGCCGCATCAGGGACAGGGGTACTGAAGCTTTCTTT
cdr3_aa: CASSRIRDRGTEAFF

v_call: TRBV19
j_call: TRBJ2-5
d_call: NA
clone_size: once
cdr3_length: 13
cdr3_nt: TGTGCCAGTAAGGCGGTACCTGGGGAGACCCAGTACTTC
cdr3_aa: CASKAVPGETQYF

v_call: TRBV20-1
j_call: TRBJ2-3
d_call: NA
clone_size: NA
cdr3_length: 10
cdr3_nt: TGCAGAGTCCGGGGTAATACGCAGTATTTT
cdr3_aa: CRVRGNTQYF

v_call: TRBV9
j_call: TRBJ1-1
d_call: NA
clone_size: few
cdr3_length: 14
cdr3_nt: TGTGCCAGCAGCGTAAGAGGAGAGAACACTGAAGCTTTCTTT
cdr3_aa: CASSVRGENTEAFF

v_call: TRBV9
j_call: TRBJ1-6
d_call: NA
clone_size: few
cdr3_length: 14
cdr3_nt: TGTGCCAGCAGCCCCGGGGGGAATAATTCACCCCTCCACTTT
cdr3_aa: CASSPGGNNSPLHF

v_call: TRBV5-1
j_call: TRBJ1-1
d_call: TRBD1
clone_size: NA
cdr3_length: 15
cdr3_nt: TGCGCCAGCAGCCACACGACAGGGGTCGACACTGAAGCTTTCTTT
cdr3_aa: CASSHTTGVDTEAFF

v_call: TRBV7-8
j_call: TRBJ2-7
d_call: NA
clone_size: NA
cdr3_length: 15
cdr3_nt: TGTGCCAGCAGCTTAGGGACTACCTTATCCTACGAGCAGTACTTC
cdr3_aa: CASSLGTTLSYEQYF

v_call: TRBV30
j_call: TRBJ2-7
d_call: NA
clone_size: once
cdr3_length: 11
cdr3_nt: TGTGCCTGGAGAACAGCCTACGAGCAGTACTTC
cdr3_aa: CAWRTAYEQYF

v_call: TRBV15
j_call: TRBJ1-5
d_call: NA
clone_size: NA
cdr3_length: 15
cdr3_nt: TGTGCCACCAGCCGCGAAGGGGGGAGGGGACAGCCCCAGCATTTT
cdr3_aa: CATSREGGRGQPQHF

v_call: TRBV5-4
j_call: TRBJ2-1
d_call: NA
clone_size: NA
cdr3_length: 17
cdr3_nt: TGTGCCAGCAGCTTTGGGGGCGCCGGGACTACTAAATGGGAGCAGTTCTTC
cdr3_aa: CASSFGGAGTTKWEQFF

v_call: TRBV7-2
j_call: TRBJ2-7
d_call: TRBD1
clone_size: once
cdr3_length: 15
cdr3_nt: TGTGCCAGCAGCGCTCGGGACAGGGGGCGGTACGAGCAGTACTTC
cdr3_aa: CASSARDRGRYEQYF

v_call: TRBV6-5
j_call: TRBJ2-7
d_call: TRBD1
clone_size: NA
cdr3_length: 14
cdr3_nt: TGTGCCAGCAGTAAGGACAGGGCTGGGTACGAGCAGTACTTC
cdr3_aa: CASSKDRAGYEQYF

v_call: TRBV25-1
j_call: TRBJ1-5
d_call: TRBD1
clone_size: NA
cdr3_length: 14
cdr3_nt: TGTGCCAGCAGCCCCGGACAGGGCAATCAGCCCCAGCATTTT
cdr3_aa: CASSPGQGNQPQHF

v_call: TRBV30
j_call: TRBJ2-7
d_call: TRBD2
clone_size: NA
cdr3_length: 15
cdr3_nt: TGTGCCTGGAGTGAGCGGACTAGCGTTTACTACGAGCAGTACTTC
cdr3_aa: CAWSERTSVYYEQYF

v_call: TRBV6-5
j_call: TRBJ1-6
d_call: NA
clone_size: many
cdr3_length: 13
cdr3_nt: TGTGCCAGCAGTCCAGCGTACAATTCACCCCTCCACTTT
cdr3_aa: CASSPAYNSPLHF

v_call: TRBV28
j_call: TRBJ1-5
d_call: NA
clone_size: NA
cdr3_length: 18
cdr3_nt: TGTGCCAGCAGCCCCGTAGGGACATGGAGTGAAAGGAATCAGCCCCAGCATTTT
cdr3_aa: CASSPVGTWSERNQPQHF

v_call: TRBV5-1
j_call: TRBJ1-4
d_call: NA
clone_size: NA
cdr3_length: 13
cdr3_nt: TGCGCCAGCAGCCGCGTCAGAGGGGAAAAACTGTTTTTT
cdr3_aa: CASSRVRGEKLFF

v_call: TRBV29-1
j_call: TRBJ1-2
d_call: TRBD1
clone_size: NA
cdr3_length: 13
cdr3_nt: TGCAGCGCAGGGACAGGGGCGATCTATGGCTACACCTTC
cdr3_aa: CSAGTGAIYGYTF

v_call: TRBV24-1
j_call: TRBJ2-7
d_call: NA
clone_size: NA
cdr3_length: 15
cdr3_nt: TGTGCCACCTTAGATGGGGGGGACAAAACCTACGAGCAGTACTTC
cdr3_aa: CATLDGGDKTYEQYF

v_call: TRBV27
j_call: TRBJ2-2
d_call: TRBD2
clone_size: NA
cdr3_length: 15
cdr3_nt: TGTGCCAGCAGTTCCGGACTAGCGCCCCCCGGGGAGCTGTTTTTT
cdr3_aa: CASSSGLAPPGELFF

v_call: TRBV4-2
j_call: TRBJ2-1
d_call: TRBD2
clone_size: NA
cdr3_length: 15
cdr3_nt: TGTGCCAGCAGCATCCTAGCGGGAGTGGAGAATGAGCAGTTCTTC
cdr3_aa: CASSILAGVENEQFF

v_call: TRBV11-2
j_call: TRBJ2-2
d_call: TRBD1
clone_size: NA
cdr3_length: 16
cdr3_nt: TGTGCCAGCAGCTTAACAGGGACAGGGGGCCCCGGGGAGCTGTTTTTT
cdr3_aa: CASSLTGTGGPGELFF

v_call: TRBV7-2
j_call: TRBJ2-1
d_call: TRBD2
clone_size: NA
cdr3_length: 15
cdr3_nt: TGTGCCAGCAGCTTCGGGACTAGCGGATACAATGAGCAGTTCTTC
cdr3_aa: CASSFGTSGYNEQFF

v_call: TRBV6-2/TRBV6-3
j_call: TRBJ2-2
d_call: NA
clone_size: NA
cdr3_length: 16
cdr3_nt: TGTGCCAGCAGCCTTGCGGGCGGGACGCTCACCGGGGAGCTGTTTTTT
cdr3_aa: CASSLAGGTLTGELFF

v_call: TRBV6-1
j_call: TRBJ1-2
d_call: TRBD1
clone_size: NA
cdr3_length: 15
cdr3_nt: TGTGCCAGCAGTGAAGAGGACAGGGGGGACTATGGCTACACCTTC
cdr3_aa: CASSEEDRGDYGYTF

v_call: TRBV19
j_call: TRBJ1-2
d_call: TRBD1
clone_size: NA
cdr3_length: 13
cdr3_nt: TGTGCCAGCCGACAGGGGGAGTTTGATGGCTACACCTTC
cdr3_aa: CASRQGEFDGYTF

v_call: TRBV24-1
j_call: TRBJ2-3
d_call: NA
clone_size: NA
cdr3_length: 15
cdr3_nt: TGTGCCACCAGTGTCTCTTCAGGGGATACAGATACGCAGTATTTT
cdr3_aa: CATSVSSGDTDTQYF

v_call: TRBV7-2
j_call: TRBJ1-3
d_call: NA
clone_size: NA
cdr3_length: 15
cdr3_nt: TGTGCCAGCAGCCTTATACAGGGCTCTGGAAACACCATATATTTT
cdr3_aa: CASSLIQGSGNTIYF

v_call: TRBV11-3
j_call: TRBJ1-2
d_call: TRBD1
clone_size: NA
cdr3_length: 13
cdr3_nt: TGTGCCAGCAGCCTGGGACAGGGGGGACCTATCGTCTTC
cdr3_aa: CASSLGQGGPIVF

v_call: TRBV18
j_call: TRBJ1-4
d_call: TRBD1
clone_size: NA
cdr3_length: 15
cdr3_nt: TGTGCCAGCTCACCCAACAGGGGTGTAATAGAAAAACTGTTTTTT
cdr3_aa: CASSPNRGVIEKLFF

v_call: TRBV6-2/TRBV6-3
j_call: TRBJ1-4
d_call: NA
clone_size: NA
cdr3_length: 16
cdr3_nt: TGTGCCAGCAGTTACTCGCAAGGAGCACCTAATGAAAAACTGTTTTTT
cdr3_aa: CASSYSQGAPNEKLFF

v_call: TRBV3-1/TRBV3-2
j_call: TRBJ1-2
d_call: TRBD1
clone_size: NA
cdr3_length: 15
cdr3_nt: TGTGCCAGCAGCCAAGTAAGGGACAGGGCGGGTGGCTACACCTTC
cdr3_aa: CASSQVRDRAGGYTF

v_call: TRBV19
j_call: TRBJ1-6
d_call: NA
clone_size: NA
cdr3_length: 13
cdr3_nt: TGTGCCAGTAATGGAGAGGGCACGTCACCCCTCCACTTT
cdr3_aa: CASNGEGTSPLHF

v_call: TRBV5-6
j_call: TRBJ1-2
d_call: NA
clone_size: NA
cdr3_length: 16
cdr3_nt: TGTGCCAGCAGCTCCTGGCCCGGGGAGGGGCGCCTAGGCTACACCTTC
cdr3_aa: CASSSWPGEGRLGYTF

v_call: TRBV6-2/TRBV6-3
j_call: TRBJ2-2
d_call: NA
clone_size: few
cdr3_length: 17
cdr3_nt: TGTGCCAGCAGTTATGATCCCCTAGGAGGTCTGGCCGGGGAGCTGTTTTTT
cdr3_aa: CASSYDPLGGLAGELFF

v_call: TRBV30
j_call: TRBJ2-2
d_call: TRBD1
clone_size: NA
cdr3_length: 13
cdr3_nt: TGTGCCTGGGACAGGGCAGGAACCGGGGAGCTGTTTTTT
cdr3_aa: CAWDRAGTGELFF

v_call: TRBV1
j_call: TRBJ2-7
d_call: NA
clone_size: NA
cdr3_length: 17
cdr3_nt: TGCACCAGCAGCCGAGTGCGACTAGCGGGGGTTTGCTACGAGCAGTACTTC
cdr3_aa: CTSSRVRLAGVCYEQYF

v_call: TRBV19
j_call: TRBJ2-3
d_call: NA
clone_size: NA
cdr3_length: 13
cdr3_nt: TGTGCCAGTAGTAGTCTGAGCACAGATACGCAGTATTTT
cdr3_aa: CASSSLSTDTQYF

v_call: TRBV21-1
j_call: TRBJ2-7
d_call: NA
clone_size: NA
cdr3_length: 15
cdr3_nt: TGTGCCAGCAGCAAAGCGGACAGGGGTAATGTCGAGCAGTACTTC
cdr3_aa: CASSKADRGNVEQYF

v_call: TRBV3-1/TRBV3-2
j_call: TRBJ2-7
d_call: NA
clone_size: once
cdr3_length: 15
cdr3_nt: TGTGCCAGCAGCCAGTACTCACAGAGCTCCTACGAGCAGTACTTC
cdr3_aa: CASSQYSQSSYEQYF

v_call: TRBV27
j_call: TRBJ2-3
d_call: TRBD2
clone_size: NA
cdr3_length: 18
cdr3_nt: TGTGCCAGCAGTTTTTGGGCTAGCGGGAAGGAGGTGACAGATACGCAGTATTTT
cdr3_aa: CASSFWASGKEVTDTQYF